The next 27 T cell receptor beta chains were all read from a single sample in a study of T cell responses to AZD1222 COVID-19 vaccine. Assay: immunoSEQ multiplex PCR; the TCRdb copy retains only in-frame clones and omits some. This table has fewer than 130,000 clones, roughly 90% appearing once. Sequences were derived from peripheral blood, sampled on day 0 of AZD1222 vaccination. The receptors were gathered from an adult in good health.

The chain recombines TRBV5-5 with TRBJ1-2; no reliable D call. The germline V gene encodes CDR1 SGHKS and CDR2 YYEKEE (reference sequence). The V gene lost 0 bases and the J gene lost 3 bases, with 3 bases spanning the gap. The CDR3 sequence is 12 residues long. For the CDR3, the DNA is TGTGCCAGCAGCTTGGGACACTATGGCTACACCTTC. Its protein is CASSLGHYGYTF.

This clone was counted only a few times. The chain uses TRBV7-2 and TRBJ2-5, with D maybe TRBD1 (8 bases). The CDR3 runs to 15 residues. Germline lookup yields CDR1 SGHTA and CDR2 FQGNSA. V lost 5 bases and J 1 base, leaving 14 bases between the germline ends. The CDR3 protein is CASSQQGGGQETQYF. The DNA of the CDR3 is TGTGCCAGCAGCCAACAGGGGGGGGGCCAAGAGACCCAGTACTTC.

The chain uses TRBV4-2 and TRBJ2-6; no clear D gene. The length of the CDR3 is 19 residues. The germline V and J ends were trimmed by 2 bases and 0 bases, with 17 bases remaining between them. Germline assignment: CDR1 LGHNA and CDR2 YNFKEQ. CDR3 sequence: CASSQYETRPSSGANVLTF. The CDR3 nucleotides read TGTGCCAGCAGCCAATACGAGACACGGCCAAGCTCTGGGGCCAACGTCCTGACTTTC.

The genes are TRBV7-3 and TRBJ2-7, with 9 nucleotides matching TRBD2. Germline V gene data show CDR1 as SGHTA and CDR2 as FQGTGA. The V segment lost 0 bases and the J segment 7 bases; nucleotides outside the gene matches: 10. The CDR3 is made up of 16 amino acids. The CDR3 here is CASSLTSGGTRGEQYF. Here the CDR3 DNA reads TGTGCCAGCAGCTTAACTAGCGGGGGTACCCGTGGGGAGCAGTACTTC.

The chain joins TRBV3-1 (or the pseudogene TRBV3-2) to TRBJ1-2; D remains unclear. This CDR3 contains 16 residues. The V end lost 2 bases, the J end lost 4 bases, and 17 bases lay between the germline ends. Per germline, CDR1 LGHDT and CDR2 YNNKEL (reference sequence). The CDR3: CASSQRADSRGYGYTF. The DNA for the CDR3 is TGTGCCAGCAGCCAACGGGCGGACTCCCGGGGCTATGGCTACACCTTC.

This clone has only one observation. The chain employs TRBV25-1 and TRBJ2-3, with 8 bases that match TRBD2. CDR1 and CDR2 from the germline V gene are MGHDK and SYGVNS. This CDR3 spans 15 amino acids. Trimming at V came to 7 bases and at J to 2 bases, leaving 8 bases not matched to a gene. CDR3 amino acids: CASTGRLAFTDTQYF. The CDR3 DNA follows: TGTGCCAGCACGGGGCGACTAGCGTTCACAGATACGCAGTATTTT.

This sequence joins TRBV27 and TRBJ1-4; 7 bases match TRBD1. The CDR3 totals 15 residues. From germline, CDR1 is MNHEY and CDR2 SMNVEV (reference sequence). J lost 5 bases, V lost 4 bases, and 7 bases had no gene match. CDR3 sequence: CASSYSDRANEKLFF. The CDR3 bases are TGTGCCAGCAGTTACTCCGACAGGGCGAATGAAAAACTGTTTTTT.

The V call is TRBV28, the J call TRBJ2-3; D possibly uses TRBD1 or TRBD2 (5 bases each). The V end was cut by 5 bases, the J end by 3 bases, with 15 bases between. The germline gives CDR1 MDHEN, CDR2 SYDVKM. The CDR3 has 15 residues. CDR3 coding DNA: TGTGCCAGCAGTCCTCCGGGACCGATTACAGATACGCAGTATTTT. It yields the protein CASSPPGPITDTQYF.

The rearrangement links TRBV5-6 to TRBJ2-1, with D unresolved. This CDR3 is 17 amino acids long. The germline V gene encodes CDR1 SGHDT and CDR2 YYEEEE. Trimming pared 4 bases from V and 4 bases from J, leaving 21 bases between. For the CDR3, the DNA is TGTGCCAGCAGCCCGCTTACCCCCGGCGGCGAATACAATGAGCAGTTCTTC. Amino acids: CASSPLTPGGEYNEQFF. Supplemented by reference TRBV5-6 and TRBJ2-1, the full variable domain reads DAGVTQSPTHLIKTRGQQVTLRCSPKSGHDTVSWYQQALGQGPQFIFQYYEEEERQRGNFPDRFSGHQFPNYSSELNVNALLLGDSALYLCASSPLTPGGEYNEQFFGPGTRLTVL.

This rearrangement joins TRBV7-2 to TRBJ2-7; D unclear. V lost 1 base to trimming and J lost 0 bases, with 7 bases between them. In germline, CDR1 is SGHTA, CDR2 FQGNSA. The CDR3 consists of 14 residues. The CDR3 bases are TGTGCCAGCAGCTTAGACTCGAGCTCCTACGAGCAGTACTTC. This sequence encodes CASSLDSSSYEQYF. Variable domain in full (rest from reference TRBV7-2 and TRBJ2-7): GAGVSQSPSNKVTEKGKDVELRCDPISGHTALYWYRQSLGQGLEFLIYFQGNSAPDKSGLPSDRFSAERTGGSVSTLTIQRTQQEDSAVYLCASSLDSSSYEQYFGPGTRLTVT.

This clone was observed a single time. At one end, the junction sequence differs from germline, possibly due to a read error. This chain uses TRBV10-3 with TRBJ1-1, with D perhaps matching TRBD1 (5 bases). The CDR3 totals 13 residues. Germline V lookup: CDR1 ENHRY, CDR2 SYGVKD. In DNA, the CDR3 is TGTGCCATCAATGAGGCGGGGGACACTGAAGCTTTCTTT. Translation gives CAINEAGDTEAFF.

This clone was observed a few times. CDR3 in DNA: TGTGCCAGTAGGGACCCAGACCTCTATGGCTACACCTTC. It translates to CASRDPDLYGYTF. J is TRBJ1-2 and V is TRBV19; D uncertain. The CDR3 length is 13 residues. V dropped 6 bases and J dropped 4 bases, with 12 bases sitting between them. Germline loops: CDR1 LNHDA, CDR2 SQIVND (reference sequence).

This chain joins TRBV9 and TRBJ2-5, with D possibly matching TRBD2 (5 bases). The ends were cut back, 4 bases at V and 5 bases at J, with 21 bases in the middle. Germline CDR1 and CDR2: SGDLS and YYNGEE. CDR3 length: 16 residues. The CDR3 protein is CASSSPPGRERETQYF. DNA for the CDR3: TGTGCCAGCAGCTCCCCTCCGGGAAGAGAGCGTGAGACCCAGTACTTC.

V usage is TRBV3-1 (or the pseudogene TRBV3-2) and J usage is TRBJ1-2, with D maybe TRBD1 (5 bases). Germline V CDR1 and CDR2: LGHDT, YNNKEL (reference sequence). The CDR3 loop spans 15 amino acids. The germline V and J ends were trimmed by 0 bases and 3 bases, with 11 bases remaining between them. CDR3 coding DNA: TGTGCCAGCAGCCAAGATCCAGGGTCGGACTATGGCTACACCTTC. Protein product: CASSQDPGSDYGYTF.

Only one count was recorded for this clone. This rearrangement joins TRBV28 to TRBJ2-3; the match to TRBD2 covers 11 bases. CDR1 and CDR2 from the germline V gene are MDHEN and SYDVKM. Germline trimming cut 3 bases from V and 4 bases from J; bases unmatched to any gene: 6. The CDR3 extends over 16 amino acids. CDR3 sequence (DNA): TGTGCCAGCAGTTTCCCACTAGCGGGAGTGTCAGATACGCAGTATTTT. Its protein is CASSFPLAGVSDTQYF.

This clone appeared a few times. The rearrangement uses TRBV10-3 and TRBJ2-2; D not resolved. The V end lost 10 bases, the J end lost 0 bases, and 9 bases lay between the germline ends. The CDR3 sequence is 13 residues long. Germline assignment: CDR1 ENHRY and CDR2 SYGVKD. DNA of the CDR3: TGTGCCACCGGCTGGGCGAACACCGGGGAGCTGTTTTTT. Encoded protein: CATGWANTGELFF.

The chain links TRBV4-3 to TRBJ2-7; maybe TRBD1 (6 bases). Trimming pared 4 bases from V and 4 bases from J, leaving 14 bases between. The CDR3 runs 14 residues. Looked up from germline, CDR1 is LGHNA and CDR2 is YSLEER. CDR3 coding DNA: TGCGCCAGCAGCCGAGTACAGGGTTCTTACGAGCAGTACTTC. Its protein is CASSRVQGSYEQYF.

The J gene is TRBJ2-1, the V gene TRBV3-1 (or the pseudogene TRBV3-2); tentatively, D is TRBD2 (5 bases). This CDR3 region has 14 residues. With 2 bases removed from V and 9 bases from J, the gap between germline ends came to 14 bases. Germline CDR1 is LGHDT and CDR2 is YNNKEL (reference sequence). CDR3 DNA sequence: TGTGCCAGCAGCCAAAGTCGGGGTGTCGGTGAGCAGTTCTTC. It translates to CASSQSRGVGEQFF.

V is TRBV7-2 and J is TRBJ2-1; 7 positions agree with TRBD1. This CDR3 comprises 16 residues. Germline V CDR1 and CDR2: SGHTA, FQGNSA. V gave up 4 bases and J gave up 4 bases; unmatched junction bases: 10. CDR3 bases: TGTGCCAGCAGCTCCTCCCGACAGGGTCGGTACAATGAGCAGTTCTTC. It translates to CASSSSRQGRYNEQFF. Using reference TRBV7-2 and TRBJ2-1 for the parts outside the CDR3, the full variable domain is GAGVSQSPSNKVTEKGKDVELRCDPISGHTALYWYRQSLGQGLEFLIYFQGNSAPDKSGLPSDRFSAERTGGSVSTLTIQRTQQEDSAVYLCASSSSRQGRYNEQFFGPGTRLTVL.

This clone appeared a single time. J is TRBJ2-1 and V is TRBV15, with TRBD2 matching over 9 bases. Trimming at V came to 7 bases and at J to 4 bases, leaving 5 bases not matched to a gene. The CDR3 is 14 amino acids. Germline V gives CDR1 LNHNV, CDR2 YYDKDF (reference sequence). The CDR3 reads CATTGGLAYNEQFF. DNA for the CDR3: TGTGCCACCACTGGGGGACTAGCTTACAATGAGCAGTTCTTC. The variable domain in full, with the rest retrieved from reference TRBV15 and TRBJ2-1, is DAMVIQNPRYQVTQFGKPVTLSCSQTLNHNVMYWYQQKSSQAPKLLFHYYDKDFNNEADTPDNFQSRRPNTSFCFLDIRSPGLGDTAMYLCATTGGLAYNEQFFGPGTRLTVL.

A few counts support this clone. The chain carries TRBV4-1 and TRBJ1-4; D call uncertain. Deletions cut 1 base from V and 0 bases from J, with 9 bases between. This CDR3 contains 16 residues. In germline, CDR1 is MGHRA, CDR2 YSYEKL. CDR3 amino acids: CASSQGSQSTNEKLFF. CDR3 in DNA: TGCGCCAGCAGCCAAGGTTCACAGTCAACTAATGAAAAACTGTTTTTT.

This sequence joins TRBV9 and TRBJ2-6; the D gene is possibly TRBD2 (5 bases). With 4 bases removed from V and 4 bases from J, the gap between germline ends came to 9 bases. CDR3 length equals 14 residues. From germline, CDR1 is SGDLS and CDR2 YYNGEE. The CDR3 region is CASSTTGGANVLTF. The CDR3, as DNA: TGTGCCAGCAGCACCACGGGGGGGGCCAACGTCCTGACTTTC.

This chain joins TRBV19 and TRBJ2-7; no reliable D call. Germline-derived CDR1 and CDR2 are LNHDA and SQIVND (reference sequence). CDR3 size: 15 residues. The V and J ends lost 4 bases and 0 bases respectively, with 13 bases between them. CDR3 sequence reads: CASSTPFGYSYEQYF. The CDR3 DNA sequence: TGTGCCAGTAGTACCCCGTTTGGGTACTCCTACGAGCAGTACTTC. The full variable domain, in which reference TRBV19 and TRBJ2-7 provide the parts outside the CDR3, is DGGITQSPKYLFRKEGQNVTLSCEQNLNHDAMYWYRQDPGQGLRLIYYSQIVNDFQKGDIAEGYSVSREKKESFPLTVTSAQKNPTAFYLCASSTPFGYSYEQYFGPGTRLTVT.

The chain is built from TRBV18 and TRBJ1-1; TRBD1 might be the D (5 bases). Germline CDR1 KGHSH, CDR2 LQKENI. The V gene lost 3 bases and the J gene lost 1 base, with 6 bases spanning the gap. The CDR3 contains 13 residues. CDR3 sequence reads: CASSPGTNTEAFF. DNA of the CDR3: TGTGCCAGCTCACCCGGGACGAACACTGAAGCTTTCTTT.

A word on this clone: Distinct nucleotide sequences in the sample also encode this CDR3. This sequence joins TRBV27 and TRBJ1-5, with a weak D call TRBD1 (5 bases). This CDR3 region has 15 residues. V dropped 3 bases and J dropped 2 bases, with 11 bases sitting between them. Germline CDR1 is MNHEY and CDR2 is SMNVEV (reference sequence). CDR3 sequence reads: CASSFGQGGNQPQHF. CDR3 DNA: TGTGCCAGCAGTTTTGGTCAGGGCGGCAATCAGCCCCAGCATTTT.

V and J are TRBV6-2 or TRBV6-3 and TRBJ1-6; TRBD1 aligns across 7 bases. The CDR3 contains 17 residues. The V segment lost 0 bases and the J segment 0 bases; nucleotides outside the gene matches: 2. CDR1 and CDR2 from the germline V gene are MNHEY and SVGEGT. Written as DNA, the CDR3 is TGTGCCAGCAGTTACTCGACAGGGAGCTCCTATAATTCACCCCTCCACTTT. This gives the protein CASSYSTGSSYNSPLHF.

The rearrangement joins TRBV30 to TRBJ2-7; 9 bases align to TRBD2. The length of the CDR3 is 13 residues. Per germline, CDR1 GTSNPN and CDR2 SVGIG (reference sequence). V gave up 3 bases and J gave up 7 bases; unmatched junction bases: 7. CDR3 bases: TGTGCCTGGAGCGGCGGGGGGGCCCAGGAGCAGTACTTC. Protein: CAWSGGGAQEQYF.